This T cell receptor beta chain was found in a study of T cells in Graves' hyperthyroidism and ophthalmopathy. Study-level points and caveats: Blood also held most thyroid clonotypes expanded beyond 0.001. Model predictions of ophthalmopathy came a median approximately 6 months before onset.

Amplified TCR beta CDR3 regions came from RNA transcripts. First-round RT-PCR targeting the TCR CDR3 was performed with the HTBI primer set. TCRdb itself ran the multiplex PCR reads through MiXCR, one entry per CDR3 protein. In the table there are around 660,000 distinct CDR3 sequences, about 45% of which are singletons. Exclusion criteria comprised uncontrolled infection, other autoimmune disease, pregnancy or lactation. Concerning this clonotype itself: Its matching antigen is unknown.

The J segment lost 2 bases and the V segment lost 7 bases, leaving 11 bases of the junction unmatched. The CDR3 length is 15 residues. From germline, CDR1 is SGHRS and CDR2 YFSETQ. The source of this sequence is an adult man with Graves' disease, either hyperthyroidism or ophthalmopathy (not recorded which). V gene TRBV5-1 combines with J gene TRBJ2-5, with 7 bases that match TRBD1. What was sequenced was peripheral blood or thyroid tissue (not recorded which). CDR3: CASALVTGPQETQYF. CDR3 DNA: TGCGCCAGCGCATTAGTGACAGGGCCGCAAGAGACCCAGTACTTC.